This TCR beta chain came from a study of molecular identifiers for immune sequencing clone quantification. For naive CD8 T cells, sorting used the CD8+CD4-CCR7+CD45RA+ phenotype. Study results and limitations: Investigators reportedly could detect spiked Jurkat TCR RNA from one cell among 1.1 million or so naive cells. Clones that had above 20 RNA copies took up over 99% of effector molecules but under 1% in naive cells.

The sample holds many counts of this clonotype. Its antigen remains unidentified. Bulk libraries came from a prior protocol with listed TCR primers. TCRdb re-called the PCR reads with MiXCR, one entry per CDR3 protein. The repertoire holds about 640,000 distinct CDR3 sequences, with around 20% as singletons. V was clipped by 4 bases and J by 6 bases, with 12 bases between them. The germline V gene encodes CDR1 GTSNPN and CDR2 SVGIG (reference sequence). The CDR3 totals 12 residues. This receptor was taken from a human donor in good health. Some libraries in this study had Jurkat cell RNA spiked in. The sequencing sample was made of naive CD8+ T cells from blood, with Jurkat cell RNA spiked in. Subset reported: FACS-sorted CD8+CD4-CCR7+CD45RA+ naive T cells. The rearrangement uses TRBV30 and TRBJ1-1; D is unresolved. The CDR3 is CAWNAGTPEAFF. In DNA form, the CDR3 reads TGTGCCTGGAATGCGGGTACCCCTGAAGCTTTCTTT.